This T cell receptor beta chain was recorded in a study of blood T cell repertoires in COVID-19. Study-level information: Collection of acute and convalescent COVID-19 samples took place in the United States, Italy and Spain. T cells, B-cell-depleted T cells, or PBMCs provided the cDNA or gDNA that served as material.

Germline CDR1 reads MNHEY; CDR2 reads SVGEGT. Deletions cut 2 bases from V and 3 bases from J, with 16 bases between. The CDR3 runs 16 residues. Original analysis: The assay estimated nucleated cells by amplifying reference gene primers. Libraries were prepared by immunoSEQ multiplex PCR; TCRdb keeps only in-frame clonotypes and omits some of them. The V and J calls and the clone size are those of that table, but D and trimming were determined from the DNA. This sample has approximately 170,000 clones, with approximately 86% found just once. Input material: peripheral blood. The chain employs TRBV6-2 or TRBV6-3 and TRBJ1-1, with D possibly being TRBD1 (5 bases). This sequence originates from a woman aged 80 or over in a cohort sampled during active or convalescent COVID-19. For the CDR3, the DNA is TGTGCCAGCAGTTACCGGGTAGGACACCGAGACACTGAAGCTTTCTTT. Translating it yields CASSYRVGHRDTEAFF.